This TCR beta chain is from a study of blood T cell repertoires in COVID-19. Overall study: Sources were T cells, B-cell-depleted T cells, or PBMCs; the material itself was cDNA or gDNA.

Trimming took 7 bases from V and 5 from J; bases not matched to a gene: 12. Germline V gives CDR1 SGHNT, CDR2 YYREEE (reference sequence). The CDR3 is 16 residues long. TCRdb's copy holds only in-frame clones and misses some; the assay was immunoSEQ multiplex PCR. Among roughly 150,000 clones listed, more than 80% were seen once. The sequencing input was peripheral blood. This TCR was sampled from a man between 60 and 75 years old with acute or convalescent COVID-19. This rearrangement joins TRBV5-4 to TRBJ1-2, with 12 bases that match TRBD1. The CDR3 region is CASSGTGGARRYGYTF. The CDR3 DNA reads TGTGCCAGCTCGGGGACAGGGGGCGCGAGGAGGTATGGCTACACCTTC.